The TCR beta chain under discussion was sequenced for a study of cytomegalovirus exposure and HLA in healthy donors. PCR involved 60 Vbeta and 13 Jbeta primers. Original handling: Around 80 million unique TCR beta chains, roughly 11 million of them shared, were counted by a later analysis. Sequencing was performed with immunoSEQ multiplex PCR; in TCRdb, only in-frame clones are kept and a portion is missing. D and trimming were read from the DNA, whereas the V and J calls and clone size are those reported in that table. The sample yields around 180,000 clones, roughly 80% seen once. In germline, CDR1 is SQVTM, CDR2 ANQGSEA. V lost 3 bases, J lost 2 bases, and 11 bases lay in between. This CDR3 region has 13 residues.

The TCR sequence derives from a boy between 10 and 17 years old in good health and CMV-seronegative. The sample was PBMCs. The chain couples TRBV29-1 to TRBJ2-7, with D possibly matching TRBD1 (5 bases). The CDR3: CSVDADTPYEQYF. DNA for the CDR3: TGCAGCGTTGATGCGGACACACCCTACGAGCAGTACTTC.